This T cell receptor beta chain comes out of a study of cytomegalovirus exposure and HLA in healthy donors. Comment on this clone: The antigen remains unidentified.

Germline CDR1 and CDR2: SGHTA and FQGNSA. CDR3 size: 14 residues. V lost 6 bases and J lost 2; bases outside the gene matches: 5. Whole-study results and caveats: Sequencing probably produced one cluster of sequence variants that were highly shared.

The study ran its PCR with 60 Vbeta and 13 Jbeta primers. Sequencing used immunoSEQ multiplex PCR; TCRdb keeps in-frame clones, though not all of them. The top ten hold approximately 1.5% of the sample, which has more than 150,000 clones, 60% to 85% seen once. The sequencing sample was made of PBMCs. The receptor was derived from a girl aged 10 to 17 in good health and CMV-seropositive. The V gene is TRBV7-2, the J gene TRBJ2-7, with 9 bases identical to TRBD2. CDR3 bases: TGTGCCAGCAGTCGTAGCGGGGGCCCCTACGAGCAGTACTTC. Its translation: CASSRSGGPYEQYF.